The sequence of this T cell receptor beta chain was determined in a study of blood T cell repertoires in COVID-19. Whole-study context: Samples representing acute and convalescent COVID-19 were sourced from the United States, Italy and Spain. PBMCs, B-cell-depleted T cells, or T cells provided the cDNA or gDNA that made up the material.

Original processing notes: Researchers report that nucleated cell counts were estimated from reference gene primer amplification. Assay: immunoSEQ multiplex PCR; the TCRdb copy retains only in-frame clones and omits some. That table furnishes V, J and clone size, whereas the DNA furnished D and trimming. The data show about 250,000 clones, roughly 90% seen once. CDR1 and CDR2 from the germline V gene are MNHNY and SVGAGI (reference sequence). This CDR3 is built from 15 residues. V gave up 6 bases and J gave up 9 bases, with 21 bases separating them. This clone was seen once. Input material: peripheral blood. The source of this sequence is a woman between 40 and 50 years old who had recovered from COVID-19. The chain joins TRBV6-6 to TRBJ2-1; a possible D gene is TRBD2 (6 bases). CDR3 coding DNA: TGTGCCAGCAGCGAATTCCTAGCGATCCGGGGTGAGCAGTTCTTC. Translation gives CASSEFLAIRGEQFF.